This T cell receptor (beta chain) was identified in a study of blood T cell repertoires in COVID-19. Per the original methods: Amplification of reference gene primers provided the estimated nucleated cell counts. The assay was immunoSEQ multiplex PCR, and TCRdb's table has in-frame clones only and misses some. D and trimming come from the DNA, and the V and J calls and clone size come from that table. The top ten hold about 1% of the sample, which has about 160,000 clones, around 83% seen once. This clone was detected only a few times. This receptor was obtained from a man between 40 and 49 years old with acute or convalescent COVID-19. The source material was peripheral blood.

CDR3 protein: CASSPRTKGQGLSSAYGYTF. CDR3 DNA sequence: TGTGCCAGCAGCCCCCGTACTAAAGGACAGGGGCTCTCCTCCGCTTATGGCTACACCTTC. The rearrangement links TRBV3-1 (or the pseudogene TRBV3-2) to TRBJ1-2; TRBD1 aligns across 9 bases. The CDR3 is 20 residues long. V was clipped by 4 bases and J by 5 bases; unmatched bases: 23. Per the germline V gene, CDR1 is LGHDT and CDR2 is YNNKEL (reference sequence).